Below, 9 T cell receptor beta chains from the same sample are listed, as sequenced in a study of CD8+ T cells in alopecia areata. It was cDNA, reverse transcribed from extracted RNA, that served as the sequencing template. The repertoire was sequenced with immunoSEQ multiplex PCR; TCRdb's copy has only in-frame clones and lacks some. This sample carries 130,000 to 150,000 clones, approximately 87% of them seen once, and the ten largest clones take more than 12%. The sequenced sample was CD8+ T cells sorted from blood, obtained at week 0. Every receptor here comes from a human donor with alopecia areata.

The genes are TRBV19 and TRBJ2-7; a possible D gene is TRBD2 (5 bases). Germline CDR1 LNHDA, CDR2 SQIVND (reference sequence). The V gene lost 6 bases and the J gene lost 5 bases, with 20 bases spanning the gap. The length of the CDR3 is 15 residues. The CDR3 coding sequence is TGTGCCAGTAGGGACGGGAAGCTTCCGGGGAACGAGCAGTACTTC. Its protein is CASRDGKLPGNEQYF.

V usage is TRBV29-1 and J usage is TRBJ2-7; TRBD1 is a possible D gene (6 bases). The length of the CDR3 is 11 residues. Germline CDR1 reads SQVTM; CDR2 reads ANQGSEA. V was clipped by 4 bases and J by 6 bases, with 10 bases between them. The DNA of the CDR3 is TGCAGCGTTGGGACAGATCGCGAGCAGTACTTC. Its protein is CSVGTDREQYF.

The chain employs TRBV5-4 and TRBJ2-1; 8 nucleotides agree with TRBD2. The CDR3 has 13 amino acids. Germline CDR1 and CDR2: SGHNT and YYREEE (reference sequence). Here the CDR3 DNA reads TGTGCATCCAGGGCGGGGGGTTACAATGAGCAGTTCTTC. This codes for CASRAGGYNEQFF. The full variable domain, its missing parts supplied by reference TRBV5-4 and TRBJ2-1, is ETGVTQSPTHLIKTRGQQVTLRCSSQSGHNTVSWYQQALGQGPQFIFQYYREEENGRGNFPPRFSGLQFPNYSSELNVNALELDDSALYLCASRAGGYNEQFFGPGTRLTVL.

The chain carries TRBV7-6 and TRBJ2-5, with D perhaps TRBD2 (5 bases). CDR1 and CDR2 (germline): SGHVS, FNYEAQ. V lost 5 bases to trimming and J lost 5 bases, with 12 bases between them. The CDR3 has 13 amino acids. Written as DNA, the CDR3 is TGTGCCAGCAGCCCACATTCGGGGGAGACCCAGTACTTC. As protein: CASSPHSGETQYF.

The chain employs TRBV11-2 and TRBJ1-1; no firm D call. Per germline, CDR1 SGHAT and CDR2 FQNNGV. Trimming removed 1 base from V and 1 base from J, with 4 bases in between. This CDR3 contains 13 residues. CDR3 nucleotides: TGTGCCAGCAGCTTAGCTCGGAACACTGAAGCTTTCTTT. As protein: CASSLARNTEAFF.

The chain joins TRBV4-1 to TRBJ2-7, with D tentatively TRBD1 or TRBD2 (5 bases each). The V gene lost 1 base and the J gene lost 7 bases, with 17 bases spanning the gap. The CDR3 has 15 residues. Germline CDR1 MGHRA, CDR2 YSYEKL. The chain's CDR3 is CASSQALGQRREQYF. DNA for the CDR3: TGCGCCAGCAGCCAAGCCCTGGGGCAGAGGAGGGAGCAGTACTTC.

The CDR3, as DNA: TGTGCCAGCAGCGCCACTGACAAGGCTGCACAGCCCCAGCATTTT. It codes for CASSATDKAAQPQHF. The chain uses TRBV2 and TRBJ1-5; no reliable D call. The V gene's germline CDR1 is SNHLY and CDR2 FYNNEI. Trimming shortened V by 6 bases and J by 7 bases, and 19 bases separated the two germline ends. The CDR3 is made up of 15 amino acids.

This clone appeared once. The DNA for the CDR3 is TGTGCCAGCTGGGCAGGGTCCTACGAGCAGTACTTC. This sequence encodes CASWAGSYEQYF. The chain carries TRBV6-1 and TRBJ2-7, with a possible D match to TRBD1 (5 bases). This CDR3 has 12 residues. V gave up 8 bases and J gave up 1 base, with 9 bases separating them. In germline, CDR1 is MNHNS, CDR2 SASEGT.

Comments on this clone: The same CDR3 is also encoded by other DNA sequences in this sample. The chain is built from TRBV29-1 and TRBJ1-2; the D gene is possibly TRBD1 (5 bases). Trimming took 4 bases from V and 3 from J, leaving 6 bases between them. CDR3 size: 11 residues. In germline, CDR1 is SQVTM, CDR2 ANQGSEA. The CDR3 nucleotides are TGCAGCGTTGTGGGGGACTATGGCTACACCTTC. It yields the protein CSVVGDYGYTF. Complete variable domain (other parts from reference TRBV29-1 and TRBJ1-2): SAVISQKPSRDICQRGTSLTIQCQVDSQVTMMFWYRQQPGQSLTLIATANQGSEATYESGFVIDKFPISRPNLTFSTLTVSNMSPEDSSIYLCSVVGDYGYTFGSGTRLTVV.